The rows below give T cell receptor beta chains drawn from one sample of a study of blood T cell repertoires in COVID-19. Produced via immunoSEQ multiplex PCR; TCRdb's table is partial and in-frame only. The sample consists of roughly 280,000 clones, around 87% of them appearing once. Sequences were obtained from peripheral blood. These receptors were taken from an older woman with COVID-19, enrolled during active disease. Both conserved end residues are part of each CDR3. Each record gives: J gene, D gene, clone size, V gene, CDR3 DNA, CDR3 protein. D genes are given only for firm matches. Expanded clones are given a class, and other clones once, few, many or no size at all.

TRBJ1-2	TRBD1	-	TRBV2	TGTGCCAGCAGTCTTAGGACAGGGGGCTCCTACTATGGCTACACCTTC	CASSLRTGGSYYGYTF
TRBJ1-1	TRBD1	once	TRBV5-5	TGTGCCAGCGGCGGGGGACAGGGAGGGCGGAGGGATGAAGCTTTCTTT	CASGGGQGGRRDEAFF
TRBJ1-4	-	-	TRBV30	TGTGCCTGGACTCGGGGGGAAAAACTGTTTTTT	CAWTRGEKLFF
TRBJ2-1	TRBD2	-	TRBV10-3	TGTGCCATCCGCGGGACTAGCGGGAATATGGATGAGCAGTTCTTC	CAIRGTSGNMDEQFF
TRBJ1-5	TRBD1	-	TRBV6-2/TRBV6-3	TGTGCCAGCAGTTACCCGGGACAGGGTCGCAATCAGCCCCAGCATTTT	CASSYPGQGRNQPQHF
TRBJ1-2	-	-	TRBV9	TGTGCCAGTTCTCTCTCTACAGGGCCCGAGAGAACTATGGGCTACACCTTC	CASSLSTGPERTMGYTF
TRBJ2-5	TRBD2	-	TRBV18	TGTGCCAGCCGGGGGGGCAGAGAGACCCAGTACTTC	CASRGGRETQYF
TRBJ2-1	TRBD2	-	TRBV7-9	TGTGCCAGCATCCGGCGGGAGCCACACAATGAGCAGTTCTTC	CASIRREPHNEQFF
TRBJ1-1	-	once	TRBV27	TGTGCCAGCAGTAGCCTTGGGGGGAGGAATACTGAAGCTTTCTTT	CASSSLGGRNTEAFF
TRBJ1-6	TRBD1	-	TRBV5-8	TGTGCCAGCAGCTTGTCCAGGGGGCTTAATTCACCCCTCCACTTT	CASSLSRGLNSPLHF
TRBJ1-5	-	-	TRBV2	TGTGCCAGCAGTGATGGTAGAGGACAGACACAGCCCCAGCATTTT	CASSDGRGQTQPQHF
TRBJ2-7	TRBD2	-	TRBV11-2	TGTGCCAGCAGCCGAGGACTAGCGGGACCCTACGAGCAGTACTTC	CASSRGLAGPYEQYF
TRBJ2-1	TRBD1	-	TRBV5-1	TGCGCCAGCAGCAGGACAGGGGGCAATGAGCAGTTCTTC	CASSRTGGNEQFF
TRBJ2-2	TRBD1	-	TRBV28	TGTGCCAGCACCGCAAGAGGGGGCGAAGACACCGGGGAGCTGTTTTTT	CASTARGGEDTGELFF
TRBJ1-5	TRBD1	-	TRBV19	TGTGCCAGTAGTAGGGACAGCTATCAGCCCCAGCATTTT	CASSRDSYQPQHF
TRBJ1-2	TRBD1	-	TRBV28	TGTGCCAGCAGCCGCGGACAGGGGCACTATGGCTACACCTTC	CASSRGQGHYGYTF
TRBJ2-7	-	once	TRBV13	TGTGCCAGCAGCTTAGGCCTGAGACTGTACGAGCAGTACTTC	CASSLGLRLYEQYF
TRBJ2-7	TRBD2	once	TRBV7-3	TGTGCCAGCAGCCAGGCGGGAGGGGTTTCCGAGCAGTACTTC	CASSQAGGVSEQYF
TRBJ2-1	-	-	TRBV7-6	TGTGCCAGCAGCTTAATGATGAGCTCCTACAATGAGCAGTTCTTC	CASSLMMSSYNEQFF
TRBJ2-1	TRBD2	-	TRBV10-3	TGTGCCATCAGTGAGTCTGGGGCGGGAGGTCCCTACAATGAGCAGTTCTTC	CAISESGAGGPYNEQFF
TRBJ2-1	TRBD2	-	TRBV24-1	TGTGCCACCAGTGATTCCCGTCCTGGGAGGGTATACAATGAGCAGTTCTTC	CATSDSRPGRVYNEQFF
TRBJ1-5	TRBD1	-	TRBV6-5	TGTGCCAGCAGTCAGGACAGGGTTCAGCCCCAGCATTTT	CASSQDRVQPQHF
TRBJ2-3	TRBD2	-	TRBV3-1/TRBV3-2	TGTGCCAGCAGCCCGCCGGGACTAGCGACAGATACGCAGTATTTT	CASSPPGLATDTQYF
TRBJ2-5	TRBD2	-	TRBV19	TGTGCCAGTAGTATCCTAGCGGGTAATACTCAAGAGACCCAGTACTTC	CASSILAGNTQETQYF
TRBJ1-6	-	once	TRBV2	TGTGCCAGCGGCGACAGGAGCTCCTATAATTCACCCCTCCACTTT	CASGDRSSYNSPLHF
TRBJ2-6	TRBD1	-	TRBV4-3	TGCGCCAGCAGCCCGACAGGGGGGACTGGGGCCAACGTCCTGACTTTC	CASSPTGGTGANVLTF
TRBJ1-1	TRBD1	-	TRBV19	TGTGCCAGTAGTACCTCCGGGACAGGGGCGACAAAAGCTTTCTTT	CASSTSGTGATKAFF
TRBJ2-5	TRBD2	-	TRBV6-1	TGTGCCAGCAGTGACGACGGAAAATTTGGGACTAGCGGGATTGGGGAGACCCAGTACTTC	CASSDDGKFGTSGIGETQYF
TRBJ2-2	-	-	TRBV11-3	TGTGCCAGCAGCCCCCGGAGCAGGGGCGGGGGGGAGCTGTTTTTT	CASSPRSRGGGELFF
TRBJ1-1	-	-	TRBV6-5	TGTGCCAGCAGCCTGAAGGGGGGGTGGACTGAAGCTTTCTTT	CASSLKGGWTEAFF
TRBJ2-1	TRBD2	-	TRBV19	TGTGCCAGTAGTATGGGTCAGGGACTAGCGGGACACAATGAGCAGTTCTTC	CASSMGQGLAGHNEQFF
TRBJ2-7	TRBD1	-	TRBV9	TGTGCCAGCAGCGTAGGACCGGGACAGGGACCGAAAAGCTCCTACGAGCAGTACTTC	CASSVGPGQGPKSSYEQYF
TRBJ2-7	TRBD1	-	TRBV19	TGTGCCAGTAGTCCAGGGACAGAAACGTCCTCCTACGAGCAGTACTTC	CASSPGTETSSYEQYF
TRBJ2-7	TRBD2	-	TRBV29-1	TGCAGCGTAGGGGGACTAGCGGGAACTGGCGAGCAGTACTTC	CSVGGLAGTGEQYF
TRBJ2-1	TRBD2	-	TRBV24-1	TGTGCCACCAGTGATTCGGATTCGGGGCTAGCGGGAGGGTACAATGAGCAGTTCTTC	CATSDSDSGLAGGYNEQFF
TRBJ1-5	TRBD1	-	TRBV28	TGTGCCAGCAGTACCAACCTGTACAGGGGGTTCAATCAGCCCCAGCATTTT	CASSTNLYRGFNQPQHF
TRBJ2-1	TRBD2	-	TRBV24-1	TGTGCCACCAGTGGGACTAGTACCCACAATGAGCAGTTCTTC	CATSGTSTHNEQFF
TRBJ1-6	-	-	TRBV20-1	TGCAGTGCTAGTTCCCCGGGAGGCACGAGCTCCTATAATTCACCCCTCCACTTT	CSASSPGGTSSYNSPLHF
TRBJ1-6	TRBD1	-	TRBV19	TGTGCCAGTAGTATAGCCCCCGGGACAGGAAGCAATTCACCCCTCCACTTT	CASSIAPGTGSNSPLHF